This T cell receptor beta chain derives from a study of cytomegalovirus exposure and HLA in healthy donors (dated by TCRdb to 2016 to 2017). Concerning the study at large: According to an earlier analysis of around 600 of the donors, roughly 180 million T cells yielded 95 million to 140 million unique TCR beta sequences and 250 to 350 Gb of sequence data. An early release that covered fewer than 750 HLA-typed donors contained about 300 gigabases of sequencing data and approximately 85 million unique TCR sequences. Of the roughly 390 genotyped donors, roughly 80% were placed in the genetic ancestry cluster associated with self-reported Caucasian donors. The aim of the study was to test whether cataloging public T cell receptors could identify signatures of past pathogen exposure. The T cell repertoires of under 700 subjects were profiled by immunosequencing and related to cytomegalovirus serostatus. A separate validation cohort of over a hundred different subjects was used in addition to the roughly 640-subject first cohort. The study combined high-throughput TCR immunosequencing, statistical association of individual TCRs with disease status, and machine learning to predict cytomegalovirus infection status. In a later analysis, previously published TCR beta repertoires from several hundred donors were re-analyzed and high-resolution HLA genotyping was added so that TCR occurrence patterns could be studied. The later analysis used no new phenotypic data to find candidate immune exposures, relying instead on TCR beta sequences and their occurrence across donors. In an earlier analysis of around 540 of the donors, high-throughput TCR beta sequencing was used to judge whether each TCR beta V gene segment behaved as functional or pseudogenic. Donor age, sex, ethnicity and CMV serostatus were collected together with the repertoire data. Genome-wide SNP genotypes for about 60% of the roughly 670 donors were used in a later genetic analysis, which treated that subset as a discovery cohort. All discovery cohort repertoires had been generated on a single sequencing platform. HLA typing covered class I and class II loci at four-digit resolution. The number of typed donors differed by locus: roughly 629-640 for A, B, C, DRB1 and DQB1; 500 to 550 for DQA1; approximately 610 for DPA1; and some 450 for DPB1. Because of strong linkage in the cohort, five DR-DQ haplotypes were treated as single units for association and clustering. Across some 400 genotyped donors of the cohort, an average of about 200,000 unique TCR beta nucleotide sequences per donor were sequenced, and 15% to 20% of those sequences were non-productive.

In the case of this clone: Its antigen is still unknown.

The library was prepared using the immunoSEQ multiplex PCR assay. A mixture of 60 forward primers for TCR Vbeta segments and 13 reverse primers for TCR Jbeta segments was used in the multiplex PCR. The CDR3 region of rearranged TCR beta genes was amplified from genomic DNA with a multiplex PCR assay. Amplified TCR beta libraries were sequenced as 87-base-pair reads on the Illumina HiSeq System. The paper's data handling went like this. In a later analysis, about 80 million unique TCR beta chains were counted across the approximately 620 repertoires, and approximately 11 million of these chains were shared by at least two donors. Raw reads were error-corrected and collapsed into unique sequences with a nearest-neighbor algorithm that merged closely related sequences to remove PCR and sequencing errors. Alignment of CDR3 sequences to IMGT reference sequences was used to assign V, D and J gene segments. For a sequence to be retained, a match of at least six nucleotides to both a V gene segment and a J gene segment was required. Rearrangements were classified as productive when the CDR3 lacked stop codons and remained in frame with V and J, and all other rearrangements were classified as non-productive. CDR3 was defined according to IMGT convention as the region running from the second conserved V-encoded cysteine to the conserved J-encoded phenylalanine. The earlier analysis of 587 of the donors excluded sequences that lacked an unambiguous match to a single V gene segment. In an earlier analysis of 587 of the donors, a V segment was called functional when productive rearrangements were above 56.7%, and segregating when the standard deviation between donors exceeded 5%. A statistical classification framework was developed to diagnose cytomegalovirus status using the catalog of TCR beta chain sequences. In a later analysis, TCR nucleotide sequences were compared against IMGT/GENE-DB human TR gene sequences so that V and J genes could be assigned. A later analysis assigned CDR3 sequences and most-parsimonious VDJ recombination scenarios with the TCRdist pipeline. In a later analysis, each TCR beta chain was defined by its CDR3 amino acid sequence together with its V-gene family, and reads without a unique V-gene family were excluded. As a way to deal with suspected cross-contamination and a sequencing artifact, a later analysis dropped nearly 600 nucleotide sequences that were highly shared and had low generation probability. A later analysis calculated a clonal expansion index for each public chain from normalized within-repertoire ranks of inferred template counts. A later analysis computed generation probabilities with a VDJ recombination model fitted to out-of-frame rearrangements, and checked the results against IGoR. Hypergeometric tests were used in a later analysis to score TCR-TCR, TCR-HLA and TCR-CMV co-occurrence, with a repertoire-size bias correction applied to the TCR pairs. False discovery rates were estimated in a later analysis by permuting HLA or CMV assignments 20 times. In a later analysis, co-occurring TCRs were grouped with DBSCAN, and TCRdist sequence similarity was added when clustering was performed within HLA-allele-positive subsets. For co-occurrence clustering, repertoires with fewer than 30,000 or more than 120,000 public chains were excluded, along with five repertoires with anomalous nucleotide sharing. This immuneACCESS table, as held by TCRdb, lists in-frame sequences with V and J called but not all clones. Of the missing ones, under half trace to an unresolved V gene in checked studies; the others have no known cause. The DNA gave D and trimming, while V, J and clone size come from that table. The sample's own table lists 70,000 to 75,000 clones. Under 4% of the sample rests with the top ten.

The CDR3 measures 15 amino acids from cysteine to phenylalanine. CDR3 DNA only is kept here, 45 bases in frame from base 1. CDR1 is given as LNHDA and CDR2 as SQIVND, both from the germline V gene (reference sequence). V is cut by 5 bases and J by 7 bases, and the space between the germline ends is 20 bases. The cohort consisted of 670 or so healthy bone marrow donors. At the time of sampling, all cohort members were nominally healthy, though unrecorded immune exposures were likely present. The donor tested CMV seropositive and was one of the 289 seropositive cohort members. Every donor gave a peripheral blood sample, and the peripheral blood mononuclear cells from that sample were used for TCR beta sequencing. The Qiagen DNeasy Blood Extraction Kit was used to extract genomic DNA from the blood cell samples. The full study reports these points: The presence/absence analyses assumed that sequencing depth was roughly uniform across donors, and that assumption may not be true. A cluster of highly shared sequence variants was judged likely to represent a technical artifact of the sequencing pipeline. Three of the identified cytomegalovirus-associated TCR beta chains were confirmed in vitro to be specific for cytomegalovirus antigens. The earlier analysis of 587 of the donors excluded about 16 rarely observed V segments, including chromosome 9 orphons, because counts were too low. In a later analysis, TCR association rates were found to vary across HLA loci, with the most associated TCRs seen for DRB1 alleles and the fewest for HLA-C alleles. While some public TCRs were present in many individuals, most TCR sequences turned up only very rarely across donors. It was suggested by the authors that the approach could potentially be generalized to other disease states and immunological phenotypes. In both the original and validation cohorts, the classifier was reported to diagnose cytomegalovirus status with high specificity and sensitivity. For the cohort, immune exposure information was limited to CMV serostatus. According to a later genetic analysis, donors in an Asian-associated ancestry cluster had fewer N-insertions in productive TCRs than the roughly 660-donor mean. A total of 164 TCR beta chains were listed by the study as associated with cytomegalovirus. Most CMV-associated TCR beta chains appeared to be HLA-restricted in a later analysis, and the HLA associations seemed to be driven largely by CMV exposure. Linkage disequilibrium might explain the correlated functional status among segregating V segments, but an unknown experimental factor could not be ruled out. This cohort had only TCR beta chains sequenced, and the lack of alpha or paired-chain data limited which features could be detected. An association between a missense DCLRE1C variant and V-gene and J-gene trimming of TCR beta chains was found in a later genetic analysis and replicated in an independent cohort. According to a later analysis, parvovirus B19, influenza, CMV and Epstein-Barr virus appeared linked to several top co-occurrence clusters. In a later analysis, HLA-associated TCR beta chains showed more clonal expansion and lower generation probabilities than non-associated chains that were equally common. HLA typing was unavailable for some donors at each locus, so association tests used only the typed subset. The 87-base-pair reads could not distinguish some IMGT-functional V segments, including TRBV6-2 and TRBV6-3, so those segments were excluded. In a later analysis, around 15,000 TCR beta sequences were associated with specific HLA alleles at a false discovery rate of 0.05. A further reported finding was that TCR beta sequences accurately predicted the HLA-A and HLA-B alleles for most subjects in the first cohort. Strong co-occurrence of HLA alleles, especially DR and DQ, made assigning TCR associations to individual alleles difficult. In an earlier analysis of roughly 560 of the donors, most TCR beta V segments were observed in productive rearrangements about 87% or about 30% of the time, broadly matching IMGT annotations.

The source material was PBMCs. The sequence was collected from a female donor in good health and CMV-seropositive. The sequence is built from TRBV19 and TRBJ1-2; tentative D gene TRBD1, with 6 bases matching. The CDR3 protein is CASSPTDRSVVGYTF. The DNA sequence is given as TGTGCCAGTAGTCCGACGGACAGATCCGTAGTTGGCTACACCTTC.